The clone carrying this TCR beta chain was counted between two and nine times. Antigen unknown. Amplified TCR beta CDR3 regions derived from RNA transcripts. The TCR CDR3 first-round RT-PCR relied on the HTBI primer set. TCRdb reprocessed the multiplex PCR reads via MiXCR and lists one record per CDR3 protein. This repertoire shows hundreds of thousands of distinct CDR3 sequences, under 15% found once; its top ten account for roughly 8.3%. These data are taken from a study of T cells in Graves' hyperthyroidism and ophthalmopathy. Findings of the study overall: Prediction of ophthalmopathy progression came a median approximately 7 months pre-onset.

Diagnosis rested on symptoms, serum thyroxine and TRAb, thyroid ultrasound, and orbital computed tomography. Sequences were obtained from blood. The source is a woman aged 18-29 years with Graves' hyperthyroidism.

The CDR3 loop reads CASSQTGTLYTGELFF. The CDR3 DNA reads as TGTGCCAGCAGCCAGACCGGGACACTATACACCGGGGAGCTGTTTTTT. The V gene is TRBV4-2, the J gene TRBJ2-2; the D gene is possibly TRBD1 (6 bases). The CDR3 has 16 residues. Germline CDR1 LGHNA, CDR2 YNFKEQ. V was shortened by 3 bases and J by 3 bases, with 14 bases between the two germline ends.